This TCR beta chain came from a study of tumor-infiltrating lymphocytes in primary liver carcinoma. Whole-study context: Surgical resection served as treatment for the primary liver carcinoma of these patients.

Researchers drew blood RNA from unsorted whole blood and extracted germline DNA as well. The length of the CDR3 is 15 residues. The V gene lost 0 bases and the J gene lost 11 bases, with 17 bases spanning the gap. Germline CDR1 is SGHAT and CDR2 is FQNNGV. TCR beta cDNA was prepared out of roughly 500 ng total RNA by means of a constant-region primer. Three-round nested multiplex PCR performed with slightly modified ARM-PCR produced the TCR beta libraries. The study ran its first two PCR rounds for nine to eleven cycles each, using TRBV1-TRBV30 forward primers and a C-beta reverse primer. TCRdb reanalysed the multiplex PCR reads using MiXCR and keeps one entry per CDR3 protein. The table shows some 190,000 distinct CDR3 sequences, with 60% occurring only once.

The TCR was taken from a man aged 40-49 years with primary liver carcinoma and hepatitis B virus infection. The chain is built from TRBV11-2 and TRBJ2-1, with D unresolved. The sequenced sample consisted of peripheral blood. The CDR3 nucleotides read TGTGCCAGCAGCTTAGATCCCGTGGCGGCGAATAAGCAGTTCTTC. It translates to CASSLDPVAANKQFF.